The following is a T cell receptor (beta chain) sequence with its context. The donors were healthy bone marrow donors. PCR was performed using 60 Vbeta and 13 Jbeta primers. Clones were read by immunoSEQ multiplex PCR, and TCRdb kept only the in-frame ones, dropping some. The sample yields 140,000 or so clones, around two thirds seen once. The data are from a study of cytomegalovirus exposure and HLA in healthy donors. Overall study context: Findings of an earlier analysis included 117 million unique TCR beta sequences from 200 million or so T cells. Most genotyped donors, 81% of roughly 400, had Caucasian-associated genetic ancestry.

The V and J ends lost 1 base and 5 bases respectively, with 12 bases between them. Per the germline V gene, CDR1 is SGHTA and CDR2 is FQGNSA. The CDR3 contains 15 residues. The TCR originated in a man aged 18 to 30 in good health and CMV-seropositive. The sample was PBMCs. This sequence joins TRBV7-2 and TRBJ2-1, with D maybe TRBD1 (6 bases). The CDR3 spells CASSLEGDTHNEQFF. DNA for the CDR3: TGTGCCAGCAGCTTAGAGGGGGATACCCACAATGAGCAGTTCTTC.